The TCR beta chain under discussion was sequenced for a study of cytomegalovirus exposure and HLA in healthy donors. Regarding the study as a whole: The study recorded 150 to 200 TCR beta chains that were cytomegalovirus-associated. The classifier, whose performance was assessed in both the original and validation cohorts, reportedly diagnosed cytomegalovirus status with high specificity and sensitivity. A later look showed TCR association rates differing by HLA locus, highest for DRB1 and lowest for HLA-C.

On this clone: What it binds is unknown.

The donors (healthy individuals) were bone marrow donors. PCR was performed using 60 Vbeta and 13 Jbeta primers. The table came from immunoSEQ multiplex PCR; TCRdb's copy has only in-frame clones and leaves some out. This table has about 250,000 clones, under 90% appearing once. Sequencing was performed on PBMCs. This clonotype originated in a girl aged 2-15 years in good health and CMV-seronegative.

CDR3 coding DNA: TGTGCCAGCAGCTTCCGGTCTAACGAAGCTTTCTTT. This translates into CASSFRSNEAFF. This chain connects TRBV5-4 to TRBJ1-1; D gene ambiguous. Germline V gene data show CDR1 as SGHNT and CDR2 as YYREEE (reference sequence). This CDR3 has 12 amino acids. The ends were cut back, 2 bases at V and 8 bases at J, with 10 bases in the middle.